These 30 T cell receptor beta chains came from one sample sequenced in a study of OX40 agonist ivuxolimab in advanced cancers. Some clones are missing from TCRdb's copy, which holds only in-frame ones; the method was immunoSEQ multiplex PCR. The sample shows 65,000 to 80,000 clones, roughly nine tenths of them seen only once. This sample comprised CD4+ or CD8+ T cells sorted from blood, obtained in a trial of the OX40 agonist ivuxolimab. These receptors were collected from an adult with an advanced solid tumor such as melanoma, head and neck, liver or kidney cancer.

The chain links TRBV4-2 to TRBJ1-4; 7 bases fit TRBD1. Germline CDR1 reads LGHNA; CDR2 reads YNFKEQ. CDR3 length: 19 residues. V lost 3 bases and J lost 3; bases outside the gene matches: 16. CDR3 sequence reads: CASSHSHSIQGGANEKLFF. The DNA of the CDR3 is TGTGCCAGCAGCCATTCTCACTCCATCCAGGGGGGAGCTAATGAAAAACTGTTTTTT.

The rearrangement uses TRBV11-2 and TRBJ1-1; D unclear. The germline CDR1 and CDR2 sequences are SGHAT and FQNNGV. Trimming took 2 bases from V and 0 from J, leaving 7 bases between them. This CDR3 has 14 amino acids. The CDR3 nucleotides are TGTGCCAGCAGCTTAAACGTATTGAACACTGAAGCTTTCTTT. Protein: CASSLNVLNTEAFF.

The chain employs TRBV5-1 and TRBJ2-3, with 10 bases identical to TRBD2. CDR3 length: 16 amino acids. The V and J ends lost 4 bases and 2 bases, in that order; junction bases with no gene match: 7. Germline V gene sequence: CDR1 SGHRS, CDR2 YFSETQ. CDR3 sequence: CASSPRTSGFTDTQYF. CDR3 in DNA: TGCGCCAGCAGCCCCCGGACTAGCGGATTCACAGATACGCAGTATTTT.

The genes are TRBV5-1 and TRBJ2-1; D not certain. This CDR3 has 14 residues. The V end was cut by 8 bases, the J end by 6 bases, with 18 bases between. Per the germline V gene, CDR1 is SGHRS and CDR2 is YFSETQ. CDR3 coding DNA: TGCGCCAGTGGTGTTGAGGCGAACTTCAATGAGCAGTTCTTC. Protein sequence: CASGVEANFNEQFF.

V gene TRBV28 combines with J gene TRBJ1-4, with 8 bases lining up with TRBD1. Unmatched junction bases numbered 5, after V lost 5 bases and J lost 6 bases. CDR3 length: 14 residues. The germline V gene encodes CDR1 MDHEN and CDR2 SYDVKM. DNA of the CDR3: TGTGCCAGCAGTCGTCAGGGGGCGGATGAAAAACTGTTTTTT. Amino acid sequence: CASSRQGADEKLFF.

The chain has TRBV6-5 and TRBJ1-2, with D possibly matching TRBD1 (5 bases). Germline values: CDR1 MNHEY, CDR2 SVGAGI. The CDR3 has 14 residues. V was trimmed by 6 bases and J by 4 bases, leaving 15 bases between them. Here the CDR3 DNA reads TGTGCCAGCAGCAGCACCGGACAACTCTATGGCTACACCTTC. This encodes CASSSTGQLYGYTF.

This chain uses TRBV7-2 with TRBJ1-3; D call uncertain. Looked up from germline, CDR1 is SGHTA and CDR2 is FQGNSA. CDR3 length: 14 residues. Trimming stripped 3 bases from V and 2 bases from J, with 8 bases between. This chain's CDR3 is CASSFGGTGNTIYF. In DNA, the CDR3 is TGTGCCAGCAGCTTCGGCGGGACTGGAAACACCATATATTTT. Together with reference TRBV7-2 and TRBJ1-3, the CDR3 gives the full variable domain: GAGVSQSPSNKVTEKGKDVELRCDPISGHTALYWYRQSLGQGLEFLIYFQGNSAPDKSGLPSDRFSAERTGGSVSTLTIQRTQQEDSAVYLCASSFGGTGNTIYFGEGSWLTVV.

The table lists this clone with a count of one. The chain recombines TRBV5-8 with TRBJ1-2; weak D call: TRBD1 (5 bases). Germline V gene sequence: CDR1 SGHTS, CDR2 YDEGEE. The CDR3 has 16 amino acids. V was cut by 8 bases and J by 5 bases, with 25 bases left in between. The CDR3 nucleotides are TGTGCCAGTCACCGGGACGGAATAGGCCGCGGGTATGGCTACACCTTC. The encoded protein is CASHRDGIGRGYGYTF. The entire variable domain, with the rest obtained from reference TRBV5-8 and TRBJ1-2, is as follows: EAGVTQSPTHLIKTRGQQATLRCSPISGHTSVYWYQQALGLGLQFLLWYDEGEERNRGNFPPRFSGRQFPNYSSELNVNALELEDSALYLCASHRDGIGRGYGYTFGSGTRLTVV.

The chain has TRBV27 and TRBJ1-2; maybe TRBD1 (6 bases). There are 15 residues in the CDR3. Per germline, CDR1 MNHEY and CDR2 SMNVEV (reference sequence). V was trimmed by 3 bases and J by 4 bases, leaving 15 bases between them. The CDR3 sequence is CASSFRDTSGYGYTF. The CDR3 DNA is TGTGCCAGCAGTTTCCGGGACACCTCTGGCTATGGCTACACCTTC.

The chain couples TRBV5-4 to TRBJ2-7; D unclear. This CDR3 region has 13 residues. The V and J ends lost 3 bases and 6 bases respectively, with 13 bases between them. CDR1 and CDR2 from the germline V gene are SGHNT and YYREEE (reference sequence). CDR3 region: CASSWTVGAEQYF. The CDR3 DNA follows: TGTGCCAGCAGCTGGACGGTGGGTGCCGAGCAGTACTTC.

The chain employs TRBV28 and TRBJ2-5, with TRBD2 matching 10 bases. V trimming: 6 bases; J trimming: 3 bases; junction bases outside the gene matches: 4. Per germline, CDR1 MDHEN and CDR2 SYDVKM. The CDR3 consists of 14 residues. The CDR3 sequence is CASRSGRGEETQYF. CDR3 sequence (DNA): TGTGCCAGCAGGAGCGGGAGGGGGGAAGAGACCCAGTACTTC.

The V and J genes are TRBV28 and TRBJ2-1, with 10 bases identical to TRBD2. Germline CDR1 MDHEN, CDR2 SYDVKM. J was trimmed by 10 bases and V by 5 bases; bases with no gene match: 8. This CDR3 has 14 residues. Here the CDR3 reads CASSPSGGAKEQFF. In nucleotides, the CDR3 is TGTGCCAGCAGTCCAAGCGGGGGGGCAAAAGAGCAGTTCTTC.

V usage is TRBV27 and J usage is TRBJ2-5, with 7 positions matching TRBD2. The germline V gene has CDR1 MNHEY and CDR2 SMNVEV (reference sequence). V lost 6 bases and J lost 1; bases outside the gene matches: 11. The CDR3 is made up of 16 amino acids. CDR3 region: CASRLRTGGVQETQYF. The DNA of the CDR3 is TGTGCCAGCAGACTCAGGACTGGGGGGGTCCAAGAGACCCAGTACTTC.

The genes are TRBV28 and TRBJ2-2; TRBD2 agrees at 10 bases. The CDR3 is 15 residues long. Trimming cost V 3 bases and J 6 bases; bases outside gene matches: 4. CDR1 MDHEN and CDR2 SYDVKM come from the germline V gene. CDR3 DNA: TGTGCCAGCAGTTTTGGCCTAGCGGGGGCCGGGGAGCTGTTTTTT. Translating it yields CASSFGLAGAGELFF.

The rearrangement joins TRBV30 to TRBJ2-1; D unresolved. This CDR3 spans 15 amino acids. Germline V lookup: CDR1 GTSNPN, CDR2 SVGIG (reference sequence). Trimming left V 0 bases short and J 0 bases short, with 9 bases between. CDR3 residues: CAWSVGLFSYNEQFF. The DNA for the CDR3 is TGTGCCTGGAGTGTCGGGCTTTTCTCCTACAATGAGCAGTTCTTC.

The gene calls are TRBV30 and TRBJ1-5; D possibly corresponds to TRBD1 (5 bases). The germline gives CDR1 GTSNPN, CDR2 SVGIG (reference sequence). The CDR3 spans 14 residues. V lost 3 bases and J 4 bases, leaving 13 bases between the germline ends. In DNA form, the CDR3 reads TGTGCCTGGAGCGATGGCAGGGAAAATCAGCCCCAGCATTTT. The encoded protein is CAWSDGRENQPQHF.

The rearrangement links TRBV5-1 to TRBJ1-2; 7 positions agree with TRBD1. There are 14 residues in the CDR3. V lost 0 bases and J lost 3; bases outside the gene matches: 2. The germline V gene encodes CDR1 SGHRS and CDR2 YFSETQ. The CDR3 loop is CASSLDTGDYGYTF. Written as DNA, the CDR3 is TGCGCCAGCAGCTTGGACACAGGGGACTATGGCTACACCTTC.

The chain carries TRBV2 and TRBJ1-4; weak D call: TRBD1 (5 bases). The germline V gene has CDR1 SNHLY and CDR2 FYNNEI. Trimming removed 7 bases at V and 11 bases at J, with 8 bases between. The CDR3 runs to 10 residues. The CDR3 reads CASKAGKLFF. In nucleotides, the CDR3 is TGTGCCAGCAAGGCAGGGAAACTGTTTTTT.

This chain links TRBV28 with TRBJ2-5; TRBD1 aligns across 9 bases. The CDR3 contains 15 residues. J lost 1 base, V lost 7 bases, and 7 bases had no gene match. Germline V gene data show CDR1 as MDHEN and CDR2 as SYDVKM. CDR3 in DNA: TGTGCCAGCATGGTCCAGACAGGGGGCCAAGAGACCCAGTACTTC. It codes for CASMVQTGGQETQYF.

J is TRBJ1-3 and V is TRBV7-9, with D tentatively TRBD1 (6 bases). V lost 5 bases, J lost 2 bases, and 16 bases lay in between. The CDR3 spans 16 residues. Germline CDR1 reads SEHNR; CDR2 reads FQNEAQ (reference sequence). The CDR3 loop is CASSPGWTVTGNTIYF. The CDR3 coding sequence is TGTGCCAGCAGCCCGGGATGGACAGTCACTGGAAACACCATATATTTT.

This clone appeared a single time. The chain carries TRBV4-3 and TRBJ1-2; no clear D. The CDR3 consists of 13 residues. CDR1 LGHNA and CDR2 YSLEER come from the germline V gene. V was cut by 0 bases and J by 1 base, with 3 bases left in between. The CDR3 DNA follows: TGCGCCAGCAGCCAAGACGATAACTATGGCTACACCTTC. It codes for CASSQDDNYGYTF.

The chain links TRBV5-4 to TRBJ1-2, with TRBD1 matching 7 bases. The germline V gene has CDR1 SGHNT and CDR2 YYREEE (reference sequence). There are 14 residues in the CDR3. V was clipped by 4 bases and J by 1 base; unmatched bases: 4. CDR3 sequence (DNA): TGTGCCAGCAGCGTGGGACAGAATAACTATGGCTACACCTTC. It encodes CASSVGQNNYGYTF.

The V gene is TRBV7-2, the J gene TRBJ2-5; 9 bases fit TRBD2. The CDR3 totals 16 residues. Germline CDR1 SGHTA, CDR2 FQGNSA. V dropped 1 base and J dropped 5; count of bases not matched to a gene: 8. CDR3 DNA sequence: TGTGCCAGCAGCTTAGTCGGCGGGGGGGCCTTCGAGACCCAGTACTTC. It encodes CASSLVGGGAFETQYF.

The CDR3 loop is CASTHGGPATNEKLFF. Written as DNA, the CDR3 is TGTGCCAGCACCCACGGAGGGCCAGCAACTAATGAAAAACTGTTTTTT. The genes are TRBV28 and TRBJ1-4, with no clear D. Germline CDR1 MDHEN, CDR2 SYDVKM. V gave up 7 bases and J gave up 0 bases, with 15 bases separating them. This CDR3 region has 16 residues.

This clone turned up a few times. This rearrangement joins TRBV4-3 to TRBJ2-5; D is possibly TRBD1 (5 bases). Germline V CDR1 and CDR2: LGHNA, YSLEER. The CDR3 covers 15 residues. V lost 1 base to trimming and J lost 5 bases, with 14 bases between them. In DNA, the CDR3 is TGCGCCAGCAGCCAAGTCGGCCAGGGCCTGGAGACCCAGTACTTC. This encodes CASSQVGQGLETQYF.

CDR3 DNA: TGTGCCAGCAGTTTAAGCGGGAGGACAGATACGCAGTATTTT. It encodes CASSLSGRTDTQYF. The V and J genes are TRBV25-1 and TRBJ2-3; 9 bases line up with TRBD2. Germline CDR1 reads MGHDK; CDR2 reads SYGVNS. V dropped 5 bases and J dropped 3; count of bases not matched to a gene: 3. CDR3 length equals 14 residues.

This clone appeared once. The chain recombines TRBV7-2 with TRBJ2-7; no clear D. The V and J ends lost 5 bases and 5 bases respectively, with 10 bases between them. The germline V gene encodes CDR1 SGHTA and CDR2 FQGNSA. The CDR3 is made up of 12 amino acids. The CDR3 nucleotides read TGTGCCAGCAGCAAGTTTGTTGACGAGCAGTACTTC. Its protein product is CASSKFVDEQYF.

The rearrangement uses TRBV30 and TRBJ2-4; TRBD1 agrees at 8 bases. Losses at the gene ends were 5 bases for V and 6 bases for J; bases not matched to a gene: 0. The length of the CDR3 is 11 residues. The V gene's germline CDR1 is GTSNPN and CDR2 SVGIG (reference sequence). This chain's CDR3 is CAWGTGNIQYF. The CDR3 DNA reads TGTGCCTGGGGGACAGGAAACATTCAGTACTTC.

This chain links TRBV27 with TRBJ1-1; TRBD1 matches 11 bases. The CDR3 spans 15 residues. Germline loops: CDR1 MNHEY, CDR2 SMNVEV (reference sequence). Trimming cost V 4 bases and J 4 bases; bases outside gene matches: 5. The CDR3 region has the DNA TGTGCCAGCAGTTCCTCGGGGACAGGGGGCACTGAAGCTTTCTTT. It specifies CASSSSGTGGTEAFF.

The J gene is TRBJ1-2, the V gene TRBV6-1, with D possibly TRBD1 on 5 matching bases. The CDR3 extends over 15 amino acids. Germline V gene sequence: CDR1 MNHNS, CDR2 SASEGT. V was clipped by 4 bases and J by 0 bases, with 12 bases between them. The CDR3 region is CASSARDGANYGYTF. CDR3 DNA: TGTGCCAGCAGTGCCCGGGACGGCGCTAACTATGGCTACACCTTC.